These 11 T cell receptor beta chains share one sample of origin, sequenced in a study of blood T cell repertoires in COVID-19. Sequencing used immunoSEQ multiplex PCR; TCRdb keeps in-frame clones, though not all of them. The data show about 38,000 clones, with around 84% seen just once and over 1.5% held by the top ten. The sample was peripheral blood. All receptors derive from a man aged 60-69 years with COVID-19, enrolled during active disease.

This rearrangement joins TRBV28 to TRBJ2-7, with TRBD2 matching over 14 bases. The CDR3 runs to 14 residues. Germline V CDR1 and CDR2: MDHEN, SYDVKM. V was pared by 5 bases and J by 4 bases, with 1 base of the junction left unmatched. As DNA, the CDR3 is TGTGCCAGCAGTGGGACTAGCGGGAGTTACGAGCAGTACTTC. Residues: CASSGTSGSYEQYF. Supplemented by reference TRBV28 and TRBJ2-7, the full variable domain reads DVKVTQSSRYLVKRTGEKVFLECVQDMDHENMFWYRQDPGLGLRLIYFSYDVKMKEKGDIPEGYSVSREKKERFSLILESASTNQTSMYLCASSGTSGSYEQYFGPGTRLTVT.

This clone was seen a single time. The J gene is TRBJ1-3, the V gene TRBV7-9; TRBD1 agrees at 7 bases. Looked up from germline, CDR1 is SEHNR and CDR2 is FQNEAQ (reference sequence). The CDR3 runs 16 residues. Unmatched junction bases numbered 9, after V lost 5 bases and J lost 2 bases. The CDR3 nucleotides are TGTGCCAGCAGCCCGAGACAGGGAACCCCTGGAAACACCATATATTTT. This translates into CASSPRQGTPGNTIYF.

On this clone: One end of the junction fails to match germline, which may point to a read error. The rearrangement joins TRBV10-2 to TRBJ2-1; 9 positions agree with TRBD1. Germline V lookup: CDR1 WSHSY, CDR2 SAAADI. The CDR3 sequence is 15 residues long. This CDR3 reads CATSKRDRDGNEQFF. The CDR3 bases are TGCGCCACCAGTAAAAGGGACAGGGATGGGAATGAGCAGTTCTTC.

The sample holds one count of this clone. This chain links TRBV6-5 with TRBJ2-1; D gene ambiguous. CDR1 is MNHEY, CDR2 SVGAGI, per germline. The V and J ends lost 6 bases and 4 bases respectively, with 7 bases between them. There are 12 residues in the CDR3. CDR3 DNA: TGTGCCAGCAGGGCAAGTTACAATGAGCAGTTCTTC. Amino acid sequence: CASRASYNEQFF.

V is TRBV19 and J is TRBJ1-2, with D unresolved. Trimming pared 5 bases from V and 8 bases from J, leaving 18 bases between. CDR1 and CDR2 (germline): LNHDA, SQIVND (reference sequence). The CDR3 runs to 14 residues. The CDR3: CASSPHKRLGGYTF. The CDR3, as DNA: TGTGCCAGTAGTCCACACAAGCGACTCGGCGGCTACACCTTC. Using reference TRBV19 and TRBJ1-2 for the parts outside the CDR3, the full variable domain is DGGITQSPKYLFRKEGQNVTLSCEQNLNHDAMYWYRQDPGQGLRLIYYSQIVNDFQKGDIAEGYSVSREKKESFPLTVTSAQKNPTAFYLCASSPHKRLGGYTFGSGTRLTVV.

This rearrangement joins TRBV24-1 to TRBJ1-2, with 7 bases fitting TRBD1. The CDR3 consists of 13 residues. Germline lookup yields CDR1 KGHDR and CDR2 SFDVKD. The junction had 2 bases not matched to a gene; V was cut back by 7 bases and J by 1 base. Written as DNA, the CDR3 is TGTGCCACCAGGGGGACAGATAACTATGGCTACACCTTC. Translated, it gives CATRGTDNYGYTF.

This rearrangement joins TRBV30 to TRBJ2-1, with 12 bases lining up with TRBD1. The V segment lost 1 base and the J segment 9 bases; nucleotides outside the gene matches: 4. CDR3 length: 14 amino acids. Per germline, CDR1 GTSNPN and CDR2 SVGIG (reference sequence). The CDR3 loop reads CAWSGDRGQGEQFF. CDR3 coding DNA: TGTGCCTGGAGTGGGGACAGGGGGCAGGGTGAGCAGTTCTTC.

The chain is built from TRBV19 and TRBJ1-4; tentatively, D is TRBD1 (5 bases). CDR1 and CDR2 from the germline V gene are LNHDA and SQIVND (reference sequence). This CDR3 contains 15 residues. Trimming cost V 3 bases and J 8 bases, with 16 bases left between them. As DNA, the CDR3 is TGTGCCAGTAGTATTTCTGCAGGGCCAGGAGAAAAACTGTTTTTT. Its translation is CASSISAGPGEKLFF.

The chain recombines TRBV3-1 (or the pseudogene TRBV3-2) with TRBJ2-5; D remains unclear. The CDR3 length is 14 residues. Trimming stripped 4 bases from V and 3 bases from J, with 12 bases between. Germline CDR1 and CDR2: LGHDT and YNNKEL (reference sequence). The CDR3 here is CASSPSGQKETQYF. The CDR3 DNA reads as TGTGCCAGCAGCCCCAGTGGGCAGAAAGAGACCCAGTACTTC.

CDR3 DNA sequence: TGTGCCAGCAGTTACACAGGGGGAGGTTCACCCCTCCACTTT. Translated: CASSYTGGGSPLHF. This rearrangement joins TRBV7-3 to TRBJ1-6; TRBD1 matches at 8 bases. J gave up 9 bases and V 6 bases, and 7 bases lay outside the gene matches. The CDR3 runs to 14 residues. Germline lookup yields CDR1 SGHTA and CDR2 FQGTGA.

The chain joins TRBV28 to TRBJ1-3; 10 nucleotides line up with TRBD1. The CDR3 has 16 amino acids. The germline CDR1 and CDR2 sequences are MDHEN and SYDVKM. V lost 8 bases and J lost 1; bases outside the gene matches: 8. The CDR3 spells CASGQGVLWSGNTIYF. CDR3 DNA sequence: TGTGCCAGCGGACAGGGGGTTCTATGGTCTGGAAACACCATATATTTT.